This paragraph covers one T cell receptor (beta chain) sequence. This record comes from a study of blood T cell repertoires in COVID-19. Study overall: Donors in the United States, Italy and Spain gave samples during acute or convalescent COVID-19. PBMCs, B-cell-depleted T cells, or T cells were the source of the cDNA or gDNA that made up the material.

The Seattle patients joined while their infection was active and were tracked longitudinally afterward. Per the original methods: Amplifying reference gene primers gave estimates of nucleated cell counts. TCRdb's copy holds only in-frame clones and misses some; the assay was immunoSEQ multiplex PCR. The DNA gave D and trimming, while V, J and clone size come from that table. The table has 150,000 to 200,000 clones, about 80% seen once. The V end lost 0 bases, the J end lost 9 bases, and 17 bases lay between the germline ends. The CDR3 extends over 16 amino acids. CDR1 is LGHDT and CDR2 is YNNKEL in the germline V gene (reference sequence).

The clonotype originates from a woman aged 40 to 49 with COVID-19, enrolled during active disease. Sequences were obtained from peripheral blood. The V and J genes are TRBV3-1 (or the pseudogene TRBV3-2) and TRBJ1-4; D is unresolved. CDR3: CASSQDSVPGRQKLFF. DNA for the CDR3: TGTGCCAGCAGCCAAGATTCCGTACCGGGGAGACAAAAACTGTTTTTT.